This T cell receptor beta chain was sequenced in a study of metastatic and nonmetastatic thyroid tumors. About the study: It was across blood and tumor or nodule tissue from malignant and benign thyroid patients that repertoires were compared.

In the authors' methods: Clinicopathological groups of papillary thyroid cancer showed CDR3 differences that were used to build a distant-metastasis classifier. TCRdb used MiXCR to call clones anew from the PCR reads. It is TCRdb's table, rather than the study itself, that gives the V and J calls and clone size. The sample has about 20,000 clones; more than 14% are singletons. This clone was recorded at least ten times. The antigen is unknown. Thyroid surgery was preceded by no treatment in any patient. The CDR3 has 12 residues. Germline V gives CDR1 GTSNPN, CDR2 SVGIG (reference sequence). The V end was cut by 7 bases, the J end by 7 bases, with 16 bases between. Findings and caveats of the study: Reported TCR beta diversity, measured in blood and tumor, was significantly higher for malignant thyroid tumors than for benign nodules.

This chain uses TRBV30 with TRBJ1-2; no clear D gene. The sample comprised tumor tissue. The TCR comes from a female donor with papillary thyroid cancer or a benign thyroid nodule (not recorded which). Some clones in this sample may be carry-over from other donors' samples. The CDR3 DNA sequence: TGTGCCTCCCCCCGGGGTTCGGGTGGCTACACCTTC. Translated, it gives CASPRGSGGYTF.